This TCR beta chain was sequenced in a study of cytomegalovirus exposure and HLA in healthy donors. PCR was performed using 60 Vbeta and 13 Jbeta primers. Assay: immunoSEQ multiplex PCR; the TCRdb copy retains only in-frame clones and omits some. The table shows roughly 130,000 clones, with around 8.5% occurring only once. The length of the CDR3 is 14 residues. Germline CDR1 reads SGHTA; CDR2 reads FQGNSA. V lost 2 bases to trimming and J lost 7 bases, with 11 bases between them. The receptor was isolated from a man aged 40-55 years in good health and CMV-seronegative. Material: PBMCs. The gene calls are TRBV7-2 and TRBJ2-2; D call uncertain. In DNA, the CDR3 is TGTGCCAGCAGCTTATCGAGAGGTGGCGGGGAGCTGTTTTTT. This gives the protein CASSLSRGGGELFF.